The 8 T cell receptor beta chains below all came from one sample that was sequenced in a study of shared clonotypes between healthy human individuals. Naive CD8 cells lacked CD45RO and underwent positive selection for CCR7, leaving out terminally differentiated effector memory CD45RA+ cells. Profiled with immunoSEQ multiplex PCR; TCRdb holds only in-frame clones, not every one. The sample includes about 2 million clones, roughly 94% of them seen just once. Sequencing was performed on naive CD8+ T cells sorted from blood. Receptor source: a man aged 18 to 30 in good health.

V gene TRBV9 combines with J gene TRBJ1-2; D is perhaps TRBD1 (5 bases). This CDR3 has 13 residues. Trimming pared 1 base from V and 4 bases from J, leaving 8 bases between. Germline CDR1 reads SGDLS; CDR2 reads YYNGEE. CDR3 sequence reads: CASSVRQGYGYTF. Written as DNA, the CDR3 is TGTGCCAGCAGCGTACGCCAGGGCTATGGCTACACCTTC.

The chain employs TRBV7-6 and TRBJ2-1; D could derive from TRBD1 or TRBD2 (5 bases each). CDR3 size: 15 residues. Germline assignment: CDR1 SGHVS and CDR2 FNYEAQ. Trimming took off 0 bases at V and 4 bases at J, with 10 bases between the two ends. CDR3 loop: CASSLAGVPYNEQFF. CDR3 bases: TGTGCCAGCAGCTTAGCGGGGGTCCCTTACAATGAGCAGTTCTTC. The full variable domain, with the rest looked up from reference TRBV7-6 and TRBJ2-1, is GAGVSQSPRYKVTKRGQDVALRCDPISGHVSLYWYRQALGQGPEFLTYFNYEAQQDKSGLPNDRFSAERPEGSISTLTIQRTEQRDSAMYRCASSLAGVPYNEQFFGPGTRLTVL.

Turning to this clone: Within the sample, other DNA sequences also encode this same CDR3. This chain links TRBV27 with TRBJ1-4, with D uncertain. The CDR3 sequence is 14 residues long. The V gene's germline CDR1 is MNHEY and CDR2 SMNVEV (reference sequence). Trimming pared 3 bases from V and 5 bases from J, leaving 10 bases between. The CDR3 nucleotides are TGTGCCAGCAGTTTCGGAGGGTCGAATGAAAAACTGTTTTTT. It is translated as CASSFGGSNEKLFF. Full variable domain (missing parts from reference TRBV27 and TRBJ1-4): EAQVTQNPRYLITVTGKKLTVTCSQNMNHEYMSWYRQDPGLGLRQIYYSMNVEVTDKGDVPEGYKVSRKEKRNFPLILESPSPNQTSLYFCASSFGGSNEKLFFGSGTQLSVL.

The chain carries TRBV7-9 and TRBJ1-1, with D possibly being TRBD1 (6 bases). CDR1 is SEHNR, CDR2 FQNEAQ, per germline (reference sequence). The CDR3 length is 16 residues. V gave up 4 bases and J gave up 1 base, with 16 bases separating them. The CDR3 sequence is CASSSLGGAKNTEAFF. CDR3 bases: TGTGCCAGCAGCTCCCTGGGGGGGGCGAAGAACACTGAAGCTTTCTTT.

The V and J genes are TRBV7-6 and TRBJ2-1, with D hard to call. Trimming took 1 base from V and 0 from J, leaving 10 bases between them. CDR1 SGHVS and CDR2 FNYEAQ come from the germline V gene. This CDR3 is built from 16 residues. CDR3 in DNA: TGTGCCAGCAGCTTAGGAGTCTATAGCTCCTACAATGAGCAGTTCTTC. It translates to CASSLGVYSSYNEQFF.

The J gene is TRBJ2-6, the V gene TRBV4-3; a weak D match, TRBD1 (5 bases). Germline lookup yields CDR1 LGHNA and CDR2 YSLEER. Deletions cut 0 bases from V and 0 bases from J, with 9 bases between. This CDR3 region has 17 residues. The CDR3 sequence: CASSQDPGPSGANVLTF. The CDR3 coding sequence is TGCGCCAGCAGCCAAGATCCAGGGCCCTCTGGGGCCAACGTCCTGACTTTC.

The chain joins TRBV27 to TRBJ2-7; no clear D gene. Germline-derived CDR1 and CDR2 are MNHEY and SMNVEV (reference sequence). Trimming stripped 5 bases from V and 2 bases from J, with 19 bases between. The CDR3 runs 16 residues. The CDR3 loop is CASSTRPWGDAYEQYF. Written as DNA, the CDR3 is TGTGCCAGCAGTACCCGCCCGTGGGGTGATGCCTACGAGCAGTACTTC.

In DNA, the CDR3 is TGTGCCTGGAGTGTTCCGGGGGAAGCTTTCTTT. Amino acids: CAWSVPGEAFF. The rearrangement links TRBV30 to TRBJ1-1, with D unclear. The V end was cut by 0 bases, the J end by 8 bases, with 7 bases between. The CDR3 sequence is 11 residues long. CDR1 GTSNPN and CDR2 SVGIG come from the germline V gene (reference sequence).